This T cell receptor beta chain is drawn from a study of cytomegalovirus exposure and HLA in healthy donors. The approximately 120-subject validation cohort, separate from the roughly 700-subject first cohort, included the donors. Note on this clone: Its antigen is still unknown.

Study results and limitations: The classifier reportedly diagnosed cytomegalovirus status with high specificity and sensitivity.

The germline CDR1 and CDR2 sequences are SSHAT and FNYEAQ (reference sequence). V was clipped by 5 bases and J by 2 bases, with 12 bases between them. The CDR3 runs 15 residues. Libraries were prepared by immunoSEQ multiplex PCR; TCRdb keeps only in-frame clonotypes and omits some of them. The table records under 250,000 clones, roughly 81% of them present only once. The chain recombines TRBV7-7 with TRBJ2-2; possibly TRBD1 for D (6 bases). The source is a woman younger than 45 in good health and CMV-seronegative. The specimen sequenced was PBMCs. CDR3 in amino acids: CASSPNRVNTGELFF. CDR3 bases: TGTGCCAGCAGCCCAAACAGGGTTAACACCGGGGAGCTGTTTTTT.